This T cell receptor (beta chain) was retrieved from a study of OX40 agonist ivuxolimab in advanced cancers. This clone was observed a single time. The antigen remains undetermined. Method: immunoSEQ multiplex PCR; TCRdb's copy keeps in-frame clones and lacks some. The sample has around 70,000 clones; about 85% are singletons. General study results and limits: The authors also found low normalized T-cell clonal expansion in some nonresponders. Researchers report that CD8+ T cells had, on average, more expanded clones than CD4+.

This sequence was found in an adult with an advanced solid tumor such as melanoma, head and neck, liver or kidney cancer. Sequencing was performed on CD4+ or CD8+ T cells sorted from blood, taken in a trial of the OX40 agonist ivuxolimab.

CDR3 sequence reads: CASSVDRGDNEKLFF. DNA of the CDR3: TGTGCCAGCAGTGTAGACAGGGGAGATAATGAAAAACTGTTTTTT. The chain carries TRBV2 and TRBJ1-4; 8 bases line up with TRBD1. This CDR3 has 15 amino acids. J gave up 4 bases and V 4 bases, and 5 bases lay outside the gene matches. CDR1 SNHLY and CDR2 FYNNEI come from the germline V gene. The full variable domain, rest sourced from reference TRBV2 and TRBJ1-4, is EPEVTQTPSHQVTQMGQEVILRCVPISNHLYFYWYRQILGQKVEFLVSFYNNEISEKSEIFDDQFSVERPDGSNFTLKIRSTKLEDSAMYFCASSVDRGDNEKLFFGSGTQLSVL.